This T cell receptor beta chain is from a study of blood T cell repertoires in COVID-19. Study background: Sites across the United States, Italy and Spain contributed samples from acute and convalescent COVID-19.

Clones were read by immunoSEQ multiplex PCR, and TCRdb kept only the in-frame ones, dropping some. Of roughly 120,000 clones detected, nearly 90% appear once; the ten largest clones hold 3.5% to 4%. The Seattle site enrolled patients during active infection and followed them longitudinally. Germline V CDR1 and CDR2: SQVTM, ANQGSEA. Trimming cost V 4 bases and J 4 bases, with 13 bases left between them. The CDR3 is made up of 13 amino acids. This receptor was obtained from a woman aged 55-75 years with COVID-19, enrolled during active disease. The chain is built from TRBV29-1 and TRBJ2-5, with D perhaps TRBD1 (5 bases). The sequenced sample consisted of peripheral blood. CDR3 amino acids: CSVGQGRRETQYF. The CDR3 region has the DNA TGCAGCGTTGGGCAGGGCAGGAGAGAGACCCAGTACTTC.